This T cell receptor (beta chain) was retrieved from a study of breast tumors, draining lymph nodes, adjacent tissues. Study-wide results and caveats: Data only fit, rather than demonstrated, lymph node origin of most tumor T cells.

TCRdb re-called the multiplex PCR reads with MiXCR, one entry per CDR3 protein. This sample has approximately 180,000 distinct CDR3 sequences, with more than 25% found just once. Turning to this clonotype: Its antigen is currently unknown. This CDR3 fails to terminate in the conserved phenylalanine or tryptophan, so it likely reflects a read error.

The lymph nodes were axillary draining lymph nodes from breast cancer patients. Sequences were obtained from axillary lymph node tissue. This TCR derives from a female donor with breast cancer. Some clones in this sample may be carry-over from other donors' samples.

CDR3 region: CASSVRTGVGSTIYL. The CDR3 nucleotides read TGTGCCAGCAGCGTTAGGACGGGCGTCGGGAGCACCATATATCTT. The rearrangement uses TRBV9 and TRBJ1-3; D is ambiguous. The CDR3 consists of 15 residues. Trimming took off 2 bases at V and 9 bases at J, with 18 bases between the two ends. Germline CDR1 is SGDLS and CDR2 is YYNGEE.